This TCR beta chain was documented in a study of neurological immune-mediated disorders. With 10-nucleotide random UMIs included, cDNA was synthesized by 5'RACE. TCRdb used MiXCR to reprocess the 5' RACE reads, holding one entry per CDR3 protein. The data hold more than 50,000 distinct CDR3 sequences, with 9.5% to 12% observed a single time. This clonotype was detected ten times or more. Antigen specificity is unknown. Study observations and caveats: HTLV-1-associated myelopathy led in TCR clonal expansion, while multiple sclerosis ranked lowest, below healthy controls.

The CDR3 has 14 amino acids. With 4 bases removed from V and 3 bases from J, the gap between germline ends came to 11 bases. Germline CDR1 reads SGHNT; CDR2 reads YYREEE (reference sequence). The chain recombines TRBV5-4 with TRBJ2-1; D gene ambiguous. This clonotype was sampled from a man aged 55-75 years in good health. Sequenced: PBMCs. In nucleotides, the CDR3 is TGTGCCAGCAGCGGGGTGGAAGGCTACAATGAGCAGTTCTTC. This encodes CASSGVEGYNEQFF.